These 23 T cell receptor beta chains were all obtained from the same sample, sequenced in a study of human T cells and chemical hapten exposure. TCRdb used MiXCR to reprocess the RACE reads, holding one entry per CDR3 protein. The data contain approximately 77,000 distinct CDR3 sequences, about 14% of them singletons. Stated time point: pre-sensitization, week 0. Treatment reported: therapeutic diphenylcyclopropenone sensitization with weekly scalp DPC. The sequenced sample was whole blood, obtained in connection with sensitization to the hapten diphenylcyclopropenone (DPC). The source of these receptors is a woman between 45 and 60 years old with alopecia areata. Some clones in this sample may be carry-over from other donors' samples.

The chain uses TRBV18 and TRBJ2-3; perhaps TRBD2 as D (6 bases). The CDR3 has 17 amino acids. Per the germline V gene, CDR1 is KGHSH and CDR2 is LQKENI. Trimming shortened V by 5 bases and J by 0 bases, and 18 bases separated the two germline ends. CDR3: CASSSTTGATSTDTQYF. CDR3 DNA sequence: TGTGCCAGCTCATCTACGACGGGAGCTACTAGCACAGATACGCAGTATTTT.

The CDR3 loop is CASSKQGSLNEQFF. CDR3 nucleotides: TGTGCCAGCAGCAAACAGGGTAGCCTAAATGAGCAGTTCTTC. V gene TRBV7-2 combines with J gene TRBJ2-1; weak D call: TRBD1 (6 bases). CDR1 is SGHTA and CDR2 is FQGNSA in the germline V gene. The CDR3 consists of 14 residues. Trimming left V 5 bases short and J 7 bases short, with 15 bases between.

This chain links TRBV7-9 with TRBJ2-7; either TRBD1 or TRBD2 may supply D (6 bases each). The ends were cut back, 5 bases at V and 0 bases at J, with 20 bases in the middle. This CDR3 is 17 amino acids long. Germline values: CDR1 SEHNR, CDR2 FQNEAQ (reference sequence). In DNA, the CDR3 is TGTGCCAGCAGCCCCTCGGACCAGGGGAGGAGCTCCTACGAGCAGTACTTC. Its protein product is CASSPSDQGRSSYEQYF.

This sequence joins TRBV12-3 or TRBV12-4 and TRBJ1-2; D is uncertain. The CDR3 runs to 12 residues. V shed 6 bases and J shed 13 bases, with 18 bases lying between them. Here the CDR3 reads CASRFGLSVPTF. The CDR3, as DNA: TGTGCCAGCAGATTCGGGCTTTCCGTCCCCACCTTC.

This clonotype occurred a few times. This chain uses TRBV5-6 with TRBJ2-2; D uncertain. This CDR3 has 14 residues. Germline V gives CDR1 SGHDT, CDR2 YYEEEE. The V and J ends lost 0 bases and 8 bases respectively, with 11 bases between them. Written as DNA, the CDR3 is TGTGCCAGCAGCTTGGATTGGTTATCAGGGGAGCTGTTTTTT. Its protein product is CASSLDWLSGELFF.

Here the CDR3 reads CASSLLTGGVSTGELFF. In DNA form, the CDR3 reads TGTGCCAGCAGTTTATTGACAGGGGGAGTTTCGACCGGGGAGCTGTTTTTT. The chain employs TRBV27 and TRBJ2-2, with TRBD1 identical over 9 bases. V shed 1 base and J 5 bases; nucleotides not matched to a gene: 8. Germline CDR1 MNHEY, CDR2 SMNVEV (reference sequence). This CDR3 region has 17 residues.

The CDR3 region is CSVERVETQYF. CDR3 in DNA: TGCAGCGTTGAAAGGGTGGAGACCCAGTACTTC. The rearrangement joins TRBV29-1 to TRBJ2-5; D gene ambiguous. The ends were cut back, 2 bases at V and 5 bases at J, with 6 bases in the middle. Germline CDR1 SQVTM, CDR2 ANQGSEA. The CDR3 is 11 residues long.

This clonotype was seen a handful of times. The DNA for the CDR3 is TGTGCCAGCAGCTCGAGCCGGAGCAACAATGAGCAGTTCTTC. Amino acids: CASSSSRSNNEQFF. The rearrangement links TRBV11-1 to TRBJ2-1, with D uncertain. Germline CDR1 is SGHAT and CDR2 is FQDESV (reference sequence). Trimming took off 4 bases at V and 5 bases at J, with 12 bases between the two ends. The CDR3 sequence is 14 residues long.

This clonotype was picked up a small number of times. The gene calls are TRBV29-1 and TRBJ2-7; TRBD2 matches at 11 bases. Germline values: CDR1 SQVTM, CDR2 ANQGSEA. Trimming took 6 bases from V and 0 from J; bases not matched to a gene: 4. The CDR3 runs 14 residues. CDR3 sequence (DNA): TGCAGCGTCCGGACTAGCGGGTTCTCCTACGAGCAGTACTTC. Its protein product is CSVRTSGFSYEQYF.

This clonotype was observed at least ten times. The chain uses TRBV7-9 and TRBJ2-3; 8 bases map to TRBD2. With 6 bases clipped from V and 6 bases from J, the junction kept 11 bases outside the gene matches. This CDR3 is 15 amino acids long. Looked up from germline, CDR1 is SEHNR and CDR2 is FQNEAQ (reference sequence). The CDR3 DNA reads TGTGCCAGCAGTATCAAACGGACTAGCATGGATACGCAGTATTTT. It specifies CASSIKRTSMDTQYF.

At least ten counts were recorded for this clonotype. The rearrangement uses TRBV29-1 and TRBJ2-5; 8 bases align to TRBD2. The CDR3 has 14 residues. J gave up 3 bases and V 6 bases, and 9 bases lay outside the gene matches. Germline CDR1 SQVTM, CDR2 ANQGSEA. Written as DNA, the CDR3 is TGCAGCGTGGACAGAGCGGGAGTAGAAGAGACCCAGTACTTC. It encodes CSVDRAGVEETQYF.

This chain connects TRBV29-1 to TRBJ1-1; D is uncertain. The V end lost 4 bases, the J end lost 4 bases, and 16 bases lay between the germline ends. The CDR3 totals 14 residues. Germline lookup yields CDR1 SQVTM and CDR2 ANQGSEA. CDR3 nucleotide sequence: TGCAGCGTTGTCAATCGGGGAAGAGGCACTGAAGCTTTCTTT. It translates to CSVVNRGRGTEAFF.

J is TRBJ2-5 and V is TRBV12-3 or TRBV12-4; D might be TRBD1 (5 bases). There are 15 residues in the CDR3. The V gene lost 3 bases and the J gene lost 2 bases, with 13 bases spanning the gap. CDR3 protein: CASSLNWGGQETQYF. The CDR3 coding sequence is TGTGCCAGCAGTTTGAATTGGGGCGGACAAGAGACCCAGTACTTC.

The chain has TRBV7-2 and TRBJ1-5; 9 bases match TRBD1. With V trimmed by 5 bases and J by 10 bases, 15 bases remained unmatched. Per germline, CDR1 SGHTA and CDR2 FQGNSA. The CDR3 runs 16 residues. CDR3 sequence: CASSLTGGVRLEPQHF. The CDR3 DNA sequence: TGTGCCAGCAGCCTAACAGGGGGCGTCCGCCTCGAACCCCAGCATTTT.

This clonotype has ten or more counts. This sequence joins TRBV7-9 and TRBJ1-4, with D unresolved. The germline V and J ends were trimmed by 3 bases and 3 bases, with 14 bases remaining between them. This CDR3 has 16 residues. Per germline, CDR1 SEHNR and CDR2 FQNEAQ (reference sequence). CDR3 DNA sequence: TGTGCCAGCAGCTTTTCCCTCTTGAGGTCTAATGAAAAACTGTTTTTT. Its protein product is CASSFSLLRSNEKLFF. Full variable domain (outside the CDR3, taken from reference TRBV7-9 and TRBJ1-4): DTGVSQNPRHKITKRGQNVTFRCDPISEHNRLYWYRQTLGQGPEFLTYFQNEAQLEKSRLLSDRFSAERPKGSFSTLEIQRTEQGDSAMYLCASSFSLLRSNEKLFFGSGTQLSVL.

This chain uses TRBV18 with TRBJ1-1; 9 positions match TRBD1. CDR3 length: 15 residues. Germline V gene sequence: CDR1 KGHSH, CDR2 LQKENI. Unmatched junction bases numbered 3, after V lost 3 bases and J lost 1 base. CDR3 bases: TGTGCCAGCTCACCCCGGACAGGGGCGAACACTGAAGCTTTCTTT. Its translation: CASSPRTGANTEAFF.

This clonotype has a count of ten or more. The gene calls are TRBV7-9 and TRBJ2-3, with 11 positions matching TRBD2. The CDR3 is 14 residues long. J was trimmed by 2 bases and V by 10 bases; bases with no gene match: 5. Germline V CDR1 and CDR2: SEHNR, FQNEAQ (reference sequence). CDR3 nucleotides: TGTGCCACCGGGACTAGCGGAAACACAGATACGCAGTATTTT. It encodes CATGTSGNTDTQYF.

This clonotype has only a few counts. The chain employs TRBV19 and TRBJ1-5; the D is unclear. This CDR3 is built from 13 residues. V dropped 3 bases and J dropped 7 bases, with 10 bases sitting between them. Germline V gives CDR1 LNHDA, CDR2 SQIVND (reference sequence). The CDR3 DNA is TGTGCCAGTAGTATGTTATCGGAACAGCCCCAGCATTTT. Translating gives CASSMLSEQPQHF.

The rearrangement uses TRBV7-2 and TRBJ2-1, with unresolved D. The V gene's germline CDR1 is SGHTA and CDR2 FQGNSA. The CDR3 runs 15 residues. Trimming removed 0 bases from V and 0 bases from J, with 6 bases in between. CDR3 DNA: TGTGCCAGCAGCTTAGCACAGAACTCCTACAATGAGCAGTTCTTC. Protein sequence: CASSLAQNSYNEQFF.

This clonotype was observed at least ten times. The chain employs TRBV4-2 and TRBJ2-1; D ambiguous. The germline V gene encodes CDR1 LGHNA and CDR2 YNFKEQ. V dropped 0 bases and J dropped 8 bases, with 11 bases sitting between them. The length of the CDR3 is 14 residues. CDR3 bases: TGTGCCAGCAGCCAAGATATGCGTTCGGATGAGCAGTTCTTC. Its protein is CASSQDMRSDEQFF.

This clonotype showed up just a few times. This chain uses TRBV18 with TRBJ1-3; 10 bases are a match to TRBD1. V was pared by 3 bases and J by 2 bases, with 10 bases of the junction left unmatched. Germline values: CDR1 KGHSH, CDR2 LQKENI. CDR3 size: 18 residues. The CDR3 nucleotides read TGTGCCAGCTCACCTCTTGACACCGGGACAGGGGCTGGAAACACCATATATTTT. Translation: CASSPLDTGTGAGNTIYF.

The V and J genes are TRBV9 and TRBJ1-1, with no clear D. The CDR3 is 13 residues long. Germline assignment: CDR1 SGDLS and CDR2 YYNGEE. The V end lost 0 bases, the J end lost 0 bases, and 3 bases lay between the germline ends. The CDR3 is CASSVDMNTEAFF. Here the CDR3 DNA reads TGTGCCAGCAGCGTAGACATGAACACTGAAGCTTTCTTT. Complete variable domain (other parts from reference TRBV9 and TRBJ1-1): DSGVTQTPKHLITATGQRVTLRCSPRSGDLSVYWYQQSLDQGLQFLIQYYNGEERAKGNILERFSAQQFPDLHSELNLSSLELGDSALYFCASSVDMNTEAFFGQGTRLTVV.

The chain recombines TRBV7-9 with TRBJ2-7; 7 bases are shared with TRBD1. This CDR3 has 14 residues. V dropped 5 bases and J dropped 3; count of bases not matched to a gene: 7. Germline CDR1 is SEHNR and CDR2 is FQNEAQ (reference sequence). As DNA, the CDR3 is TGTGCCAGCAGCCTCGGACAGGCGGACTACGAGCAGTACTTC. This encodes CASSLGQADYEQYF. The whole variable domain, filled in from reference TRBV7-9 and TRBJ2-7, reads DTGVSQNPRHKITKRGQNVTFRCDPISEHNRLYWYRQTLGQGPEFLTYFQNEAQLEKSRLLSDRFSAERPKGSFSTLEIQRTEQGDSAMYLCASSLGQADYEQYFGPGTRLTVT.